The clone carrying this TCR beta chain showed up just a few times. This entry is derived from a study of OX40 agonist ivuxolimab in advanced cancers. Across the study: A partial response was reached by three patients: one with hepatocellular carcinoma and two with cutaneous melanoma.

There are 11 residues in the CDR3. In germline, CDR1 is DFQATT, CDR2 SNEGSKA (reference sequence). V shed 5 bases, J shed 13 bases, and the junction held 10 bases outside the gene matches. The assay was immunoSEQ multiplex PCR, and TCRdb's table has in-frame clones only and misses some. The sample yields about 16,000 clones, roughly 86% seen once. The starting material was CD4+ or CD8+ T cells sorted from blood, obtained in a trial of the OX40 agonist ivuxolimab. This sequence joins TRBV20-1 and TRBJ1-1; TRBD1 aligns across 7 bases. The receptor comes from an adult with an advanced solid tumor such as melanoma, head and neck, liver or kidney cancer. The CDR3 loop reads CSAYSGQWGFF. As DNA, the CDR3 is TGCAGTGCTTACTCGGGACAGTGGGGTTTCTTT.